This T cell receptor (beta chain) was observed in a study of T and B cells in COVID-19 patients. Study observations and caveats: Blood from mildly ill patients while symptomatic, and early samples from severe cases, were scarce. At recovery TRB diversity and richness exceeded healthy donors, after highly clonal active COVID-19 repertoires.

V was pared by 4 bases and J by 2 bases, with 2 bases of the junction left unmatched. CDR3 length: 14 amino acids. Germline lookup yields CDR1 LNHDA and CDR2 SQIVND (reference sequence). TRB rearrangements were amplified by multiplex PCR with BIOMED2 TRB-A/B primers. TCRdb fed the multiplex PCR reads into MiXCR, producing one record per CDR3 protein. The top ten hold over 2.5% of the sample, which has about 7,800 distinct CDR3 sequences, around 40% seen once. This clonotype is medium-sized in the sample. The antigen is undetermined. From blood, roughly 220-550 ng of genomic DNA served as TRB template. The receptor comes from a human donor who had recovered from COVID-19. Material: blood. The gene calls are TRBV19 and TRBJ2-3; 8 nucleotides align to TRBD2. The DNA for the CDR3 is TGTGCCAGTAGTAGCGGACTAGCCACAGATACGCAGTATTTT. Its translation is CASSSGLATDTQYF.